This T cell receptor beta chain was recovered during a study of T cells in Graves' hyperthyroidism and ophthalmopathy. Overall study results and limits: In the blood, most expanded thyroid clonotypes above 0.001 appeared as well.

Amplified TCR beta CDR3 regions derived from RNA transcripts. A first-round RT-PCR of the TCR CDR3 used the HTBI primer set. Each CDR3 protein is one row after TCRdb ran MiXCR on the multiplex PCR reads. The sample holds roughly 500,000 distinct CDR3 sequences; over 45% are singletons and the top ten take about 45%. CDR1 and CDR2 from the germline V gene are SGHRS and YFSETQ. The CDR3 sequence is 14 residues long. With 0 bases removed from V and 1 base from J, the gap between germline ends came to 5 bases. The sample holds many counts of this clonotype. The antigen is undetermined. The sequenced sample was peripheral blood or thyroid tissue (not recorded which). The receptor's source is an adult woman with Graves' disease, either hyperthyroidism or ophthalmopathy (not recorded which). This chain links TRBV5-1 with TRBJ1-3, with D unresolved. CDR3 sequence reads: CASSLGDSGNTIYF. In DNA form, the CDR3 reads TGCGCCAGCAGCTTGGGGGATTCTGGAAACACCATATATTTT.